One and the same sample provided the 21 T cell receptor beta chains below, sequenced in a study of blood T cells in healthy people across ages. Sample-barcoded 5' priming and a J-beta primer mix drove a second PCR of 7 to 11 cycles. TCRdb reanalysed the 5' RACE reads using MiXCR and keeps one entry per CDR3 protein. The sample has about 1.5 million distinct CDR3 sequences; approximately 43% are singletons. The sequenced sample was blood. These receptors came from a woman aged 18 to 35 in good health.

This clonotype was seen more than once but under ten times. The J gene is TRBJ2-1, the V gene TRBV12-3 or TRBV12-4; weak D call: TRBD1 (6 bases). The CDR3 has 15 residues. V lost 4 bases, J lost 4 bases, and 14 bases lay in between. The DNA for the CDR3 is TGTGCCAGCAGTTCACAGGGTAGGGGATACAATGAGCAGTTCTTC. It codes for CASSSQGRGYNEQFF.

This clonotype has more than one count but fewer than ten. The chain joins TRBV5-1 to TRBJ2-3; 9 bases align to TRBD1. Germline CDR1 reads SGHRS; CDR2 reads YFSETQ. The CDR3 loop spans 15 amino acids. V lost 2 bases, J lost 6 bases, and 7 bases stayed unmatched. The CDR3 reads CASSFGITGGDTQYF. In nucleotides, the CDR3 is TGCGCCAGCAGCTTCGGGATAACAGGGGGCGATACGCAGTATTTT. The variable domain in full, with the rest retrieved from reference TRBV5-1 and TRBJ2-3, is KAGVTQTPRYLIKTRGQQVTLSCSPISGHRSVSWYQQTPGQGLQFLFEYFSETQRNKGNFPGRFSGRQFSNSRSEMNVSTLELGDSALYLCASSFGITGGDTQYFGPGTRLTVL.

This sequence joins TRBV18 and TRBJ2-7; TRBD2 agrees at 9 bases. The CDR3 sequence is 14 residues long. Per the germline V gene, CDR1 is KGHSH and CDR2 is LQKENI. The trim removed 5 bases at V and 5 bases at J, leaving 7 bases unmatched. The DNA for the CDR3 is TGTGCCAGCTCAAGACTAGCGGTAAGGGACGAGCAGTACTTC. Protein sequence: CASSRLAVRDEQYF. Full variable domain (rest looked up from reference TRBV18 and TRBJ2-7): NAGVMQNPRHLVRRRGQEARLRCSPMKGHSHVYWYRQLPEEGLKFMVYLQKENIIDESGMPKERFSAEFPKEGPSILRIQQVVRGDSAAYFCASSRLAVRDEQYFGPGTRLTVT.

In DNA form, the CDR3 reads TGTGCCAGCAGGGAGATTAGCTCCTATAATTCACCCCTCCACTTT. Residues: CASREISSYNSPLHF. V is TRBV2 and J is TRBJ1-6; D unclear. The germline V gene encodes CDR1 SNHLY and CDR2 FYNNEI. Trimming removed 6 bases from V and 0 bases from J, with 9 bases in between. The CDR3 length is 15 residues.

The chain couples TRBV3-1 to TRBJ2-5; D may correspond to TRBD1 or TRBD2 (6 bases each). The germline V gene encodes CDR1 LGHDT and CDR2 YNNKEL (reference sequence). Trimming stripped 5 bases from V and 0 bases from J, with 16 bases between. The CDR3 totals 16 residues. The CDR3, as DNA: TGTGCCAGCAGCACTTGGATCGGGGGCCACCAAGAGACCCAGTACTTC. This codes for CASSTWIGGHQETQYF.

V is TRBV20-1 and J is TRBJ2-3; D not resolved. Germline V gene lookup returns CDR1 DFQATT and CDR2 SNEGSKA (reference sequence). Trimming took 0 bases from V and 1 from J, leaving 14 bases between them. The CDR3 is made up of 16 amino acids. Here the CDR3 DNA reads TGCAGTGCTAGAGATATCGGCGGACCTCGCACAGATACGCAGTATTTT. Protein: CSARDIGGPRTDTQYF.

This clonotype was observed a handful of times. The chain links TRBV29-1 to TRBJ2-4, with TRBD2 identical over 14 bases. Germline V CDR1 and CDR2: SQVTM, ANQGSEA. Trimming took 6 bases from V and 3 from J; bases not matched to a gene: 4. This CDR3 spans 15 amino acids. The CDR3 loop is CSVLGLAGVKNIQYF. For the CDR3, the DNA is TGCAGCGTCTTGGGACTAGCGGGAGTCAAAAACATTCAGTACTTC.

This clonotype was detected only a few times. This chain links TRBV28 with TRBJ2-5; 12 nucleotides match TRBD2. The assigned J gene may be wrong: the sequence end matches TRBJ2-7 better. From germline, CDR1 is MDHEN and CDR2 SYDVKM. CDR3 length equals 15 residues. The CDR3 loop reads CASSFDGLAGYEQYF. DNA of the CDR3: TGTGCCAGCAGTTTCGACGGACTAGCGGGATACGAGCAGTACTTC.

The CDR3: CSARISHTGAQYF. The CDR3 DNA is TGCAGTGCTAGAATTTCCCATACCGGGGCCCAGTACTTC. V usage is TRBV20-1 and J usage is TRBJ2-5; D is perhaps TRBD2 (5 bases). This CDR3 comprises 13 residues. The ends were cut back, 2 bases at V and 9 bases at J, with 16 bases in the middle. Germline CDR1 is DFQATT and CDR2 is SNEGSKA (reference sequence).

CDR3 nucleotide sequence: TGCAGCGTTGAAAGGCCAGGGAACGGCTACACCTTC. Amino acid sequence: CSVERPGNGYTF. V is TRBV29-1 and J is TRBJ1-2; possibly TRBD1 for D (5 bases). V lost 2 bases, J lost 8 bases, and 12 bases lay in between. This CDR3 spans 12 amino acids. The V gene's germline CDR1 is SQVTM and CDR2 ANQGSEA. Drawing the rest from reference TRBV29-1 and TRBJ1-2, the complete variable domain is SAVISQKPSRDICQRGTSLTIQCQVDSQVTMMFWYRQQPGQSLTLIATANQGSEATYESGFVIDKFPISRPNLTFSTLTVSNMSPEDSSIYLCSVERPGNGYTFGSGTRLTVV.

The genes are TRBV7-6 and TRBJ2-3; D unresolved. Trimming left V 5 bases short and J 1 base short, with 19 bases between. CDR3 size: 17 residues. The germline V gene has CDR1 SGHVS and CDR2 FNYEAQ. The CDR3 sequence: CASSALFGPAGTDTQYF. CDR3 nucleotide sequence: TGTGCCAGCAGCGCCCTATTTGGACCAGCCGGCACAGATACGCAGTATTTT. Full variable domain (missing parts from reference TRBV7-6 and TRBJ2-3): GAGVSQSPRYKVTKRGQDVALRCDPISGHVSLYWYRQALGQGPEFLTYFNYEAQQDKSGLPNDRFSAERPEGSISTLTIQRTEQRDSAMYRCASSALFGPAGTDTQYFGPGTRLTVL.

The chain links TRBV29-1 to TRBJ1-1; a weak D match, TRBD1 (5 bases). V was clipped by 6 bases and J by 11 bases, with 19 bases between them. The CDR3 runs to 12 residues. Germline values: CDR1 SQVTM, CDR2 ANQGSEA. The CDR3 here is CSVRGALLGAFF. CDR3 nucleotide sequence: TGCAGCGTGAGGGGAGCACTCCTCGGGGCTTTCTTT.

This chain links TRBV4-2 with TRBJ2-5; D unclear. Near its end, the DNA agrees better with TRBJ2-7, so the J call may be wrong. The CDR3 has 14 amino acids. CDR1 is LGHNA and CDR2 is YNFKEQ in the germline V gene. In nucleotides, the CDR3 is TGTGCCAGCAGCCAAGATTGGTCTTCTAACGAGCAGTACTTC. As protein: CASSQDWSSNEQYF.

At least ten counts were recorded for this clonotype. V and J are TRBV3-1 and TRBJ2-3; 7 nucleotides match TRBD2. V was pared by 0 bases and J by 1 base, with 4 bases of the junction left unmatched. CDR3 length: 16 residues. CDR1 is LGHDT and CDR2 is YNNKEL in the germline V gene (reference sequence). The CDR3 sequence is CASSQDWSGGTDTQYF. CDR3 bases: TGTGCCAGCAGCCAAGATTGGAGCGGGGGCACAGATACGCAGTATTTT.

V gene TRBV24-1 combines with J gene TRBJ2-7; 9 nucleotides match TRBD2. V was clipped by 5 bases and J by 6 bases; unmatched bases: 13. The length of the CDR3 is 16 residues. Germline-derived CDR1 and CDR2 are KGHDR and SFDVKD. Here the CDR3 DNA reads TGTGCCACCAGTGGGAGTAGCGGGAGATCGAATGGCGAGCAGTACTTC. The encoded protein is CATSGSSGRSNGEQYF.

The V gene is TRBV6-2 or TRBV6-3, the J gene TRBJ2-3; TRBD2 might be the D (5 bases). Germline lookup yields CDR1 MNHEY and CDR2 SVGEGT. V was pared by 7 bases and J by 4 bases, with 27 bases between. CDR3 length: 18 residues. CDR3 sequence: CASKVNPWERETSDTQYF. CDR3 in DNA: TGTGCCAGCAAAGTTAATCCTTGGGAGCGAGAAACTTCAGATACGCAGTATTTT.

V is TRBV2 and J is TRBJ1-2; TRBD1 is a possible D gene (6 bases). Germline lookup yields CDR1 SNHLY and CDR2 FYNNEI. The CDR3 runs 14 residues. Trimming pared 7 bases from V and 4 bases from J, leaving 16 bases between. The CDR3: CASNNGGLGYGYTF. Written as DNA, the CDR3 is TGTGCCAGCAATAACGGGGGGCTTGGCTATGGCTACACCTTC. Drawing the rest from reference TRBV2 and TRBJ1-2, the complete variable domain is EPEVTQTPSHQVTQMGQEVILRCVPISNHLYFYWYRQILGQKVEFLVSFYNNEISEKSEIFDDQFSVERPDGSNFTLKIRSTKLEDSAMYFCASNNGGLGYGYTFGSGTRLTVV.

The rearrangement links TRBV18 to TRBJ2-5; tentatively, D is TRBD1 or TRBD2 (5 bases each). CDR1 is KGHSH, CDR2 LQKENI, per germline. The CDR3 has 14 residues. Between the trimmed V and J ends, which lost 6 bases and 2 bases, there was a span of 13 bases. The CDR3 nucleotides read TGTGCCAGCTCCCACCGGGGCGTTCAAGAGACCCAGTACTTC. Translated, it gives CASSHRGVQETQYF. The full variable domain, in which reference TRBV18 and TRBJ2-5 provide the parts outside the CDR3, is NAGVMQNPRHLVRRRGQEARLRCSPMKGHSHVYWYRQLPEEGLKFMVYLQKENIIDESGMPKERFSAEFPKEGPSILRIQQVVRGDSAAYFCASSHRGVQETQYFGPGTRLLVL.

This rearrangement joins TRBV4-2 to TRBJ2-3; D may be TRBD2 (5 bases). CDR1 LGHNA and CDR2 YNFKEQ come from the germline V gene. The CDR3 has 15 residues. The ends were cut back, 0 bases at V and 5 bases at J, with 12 bases in the middle. CDR3 residues: CASSQDNRGLDTQYF. For the CDR3, the DNA is TGTGCCAGCAGCCAAGATAACCGGGGTTTAGATACGCAGTATTTT.

CDR3 region: CASSANRDRGTNEQFF. Here the CDR3 DNA reads TGTGCCAGCAGCGCGAACCGGGACAGGGGAACGAATGAGCAGTTCTTC. The chain carries TRBV9 and TRBJ2-1, with 10 bases that match TRBD1. The CDR3 sequence is 16 residues long. J gave up 7 bases and V 3 bases, and 10 bases lay outside the gene matches. Germline values: CDR1 SGDLS, CDR2 YYNGEE. Full variable domain (rest looked up from reference TRBV9 and TRBJ2-1): DSGVTQTPKHLITATGQRVTLRCSPRSGDLSVYWYQQSLDQGLQFLIQYYNGEERAKGNILERFSAQQFPDLHSELNLSSLELGDSALYFCASSANRDRGTNEQFFGPGTRLTVL.

The genes are TRBV7-2 and TRBJ2-3; possible D gene TRBD2, 6 bases. Trimming pared 5 bases from V and 6 bases from J, leaving 12 bases between. There are 13 residues in the CDR3. Per germline, CDR1 SGHTA and CDR2 FQGNSA. The CDR3 DNA sequence: TGTGCCAGCAGCGTAACTAGCTGGGATACGCAGTATTTT. This codes for CASSVTSWDTQYF. Drawing the rest from reference TRBV7-2 and TRBJ2-3, the complete variable domain is GAGVSQSPSNKVTEKGKDVELRCDPISGHTALYWYRQSLGQGLEFLIYFQGNSAPDKSGLPSDRFSAERTGGSVSTLTIQRTQQEDSAVYLCASSVTSWDTQYFGPGTRLTVL.